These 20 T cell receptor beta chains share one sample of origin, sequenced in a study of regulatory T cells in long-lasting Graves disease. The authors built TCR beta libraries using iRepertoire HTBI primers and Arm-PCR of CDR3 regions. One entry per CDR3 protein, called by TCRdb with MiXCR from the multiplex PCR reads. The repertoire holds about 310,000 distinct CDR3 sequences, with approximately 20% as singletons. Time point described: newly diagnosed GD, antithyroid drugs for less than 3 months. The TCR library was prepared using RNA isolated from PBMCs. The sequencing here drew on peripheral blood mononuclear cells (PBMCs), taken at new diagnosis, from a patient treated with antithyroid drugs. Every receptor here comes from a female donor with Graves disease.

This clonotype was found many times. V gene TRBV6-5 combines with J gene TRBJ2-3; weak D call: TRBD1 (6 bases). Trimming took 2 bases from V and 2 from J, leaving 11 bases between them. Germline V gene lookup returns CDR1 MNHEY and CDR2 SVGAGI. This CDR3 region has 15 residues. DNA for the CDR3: TGTGCCAGCAGTTACCAGGGGCAGAACACAGATACGCAGTATTTT. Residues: CASSYQGQNTDTQYF.

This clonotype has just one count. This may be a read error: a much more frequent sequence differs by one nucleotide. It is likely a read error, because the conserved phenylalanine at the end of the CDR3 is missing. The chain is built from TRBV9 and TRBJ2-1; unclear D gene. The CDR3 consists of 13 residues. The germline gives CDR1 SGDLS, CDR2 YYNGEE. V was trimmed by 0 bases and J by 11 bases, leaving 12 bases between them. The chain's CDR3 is CASSVDQSRKQFI. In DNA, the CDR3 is TGTGCCAGCAGCGTAGATCAGTCGAGGAAGCAGTTCATC.

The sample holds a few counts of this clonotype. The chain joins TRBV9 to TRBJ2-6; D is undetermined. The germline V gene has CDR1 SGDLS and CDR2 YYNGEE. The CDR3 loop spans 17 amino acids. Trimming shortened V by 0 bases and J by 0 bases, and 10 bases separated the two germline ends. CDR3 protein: CASSVELRVSGANVLTF. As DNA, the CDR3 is TGTGCCAGCAGCGTAGAATTAAGGGTCTCTGGGGCCAACGTCCTGACTTTC.

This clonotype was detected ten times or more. The CDR3 coding sequence is TGTGCCAGCAGTTTATGGTTTTCGGAGAGCTCCTACGAGCAGTACTTC. The encoded protein is CASSLWFSESSYEQYF. The chain is built from TRBV27 and TRBJ2-7; D call uncertain. CDR3 length equals 16 residues. Germline CDR1 is MNHEY and CDR2 is SMNVEV (reference sequence). V shed 1 base and J shed 0 bases, with 13 bases lying between them.

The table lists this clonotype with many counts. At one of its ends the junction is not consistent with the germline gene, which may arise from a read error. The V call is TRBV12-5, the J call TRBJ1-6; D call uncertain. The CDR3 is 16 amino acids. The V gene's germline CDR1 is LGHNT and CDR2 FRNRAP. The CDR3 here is CASDLDLSGVDSPLHF. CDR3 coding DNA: TGTGCTAGTGATTTGGACCTAAGTGGGGTCGATTCACCCCTCCACTTT. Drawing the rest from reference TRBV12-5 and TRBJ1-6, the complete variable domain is DARVTQTPRHKVTEMGQEVTMRCQPILGHNTVFWYRQTMMQGLELLAYFRNRAPLDDSGMPKDRFSAEMPDATLATLKIQPSEPRDSAVYFCASDLDLSGVDSPLHFGNGTRLTVT.

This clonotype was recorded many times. The CDR3 sequence: CASSDRGSPNEKLFF. DNA of the CDR3: TGTGCCAGCAGTGACCGGGGGAGTCCTAATGAAAAACTGTTTTTT. The chain has TRBV27 and TRBJ1-4, with a weak D call TRBD1 (5 bases). CDR3 length equals 15 residues. Trimming took 5 bases from V and 3 from J, leaving 13 bases between them. Germline assignment: CDR1 MNHEY and CDR2 SMNVEV (reference sequence). Using reference TRBV27 and TRBJ1-4 for the parts outside the CDR3, the full variable domain is EAQVTQNPRYLITVTGKKLTVTCSQNMNHEYMSWYRQDPGLGLRQIYYSMNVEVTDKGDVPEGYKVSRKEKRNFPLILESPSPNQTSLYFCASSDRGSPNEKLFFGSGTQLSVL.

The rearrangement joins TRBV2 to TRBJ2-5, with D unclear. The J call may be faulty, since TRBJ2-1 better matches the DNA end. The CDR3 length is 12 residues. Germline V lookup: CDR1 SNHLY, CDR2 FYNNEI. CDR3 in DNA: TGTGCCAGCAGCCAGCAGTACAATGAGCAGTTCTTC. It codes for CASSQQYNEQFF.

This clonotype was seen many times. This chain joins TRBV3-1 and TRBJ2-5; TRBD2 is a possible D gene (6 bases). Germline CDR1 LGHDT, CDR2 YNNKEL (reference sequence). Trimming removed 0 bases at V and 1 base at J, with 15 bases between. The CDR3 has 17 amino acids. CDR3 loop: CASSQDRRGLLQETQYF. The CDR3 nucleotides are TGTGCCAGCAGCCAAGATCGGAGGGGACTCCTCCAAGAGACCCAGTACTTC.

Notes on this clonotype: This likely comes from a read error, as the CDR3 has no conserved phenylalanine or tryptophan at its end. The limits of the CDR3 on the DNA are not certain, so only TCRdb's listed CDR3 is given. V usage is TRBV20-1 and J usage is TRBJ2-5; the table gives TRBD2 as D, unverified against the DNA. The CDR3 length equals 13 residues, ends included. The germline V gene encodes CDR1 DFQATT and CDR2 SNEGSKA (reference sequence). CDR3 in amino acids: CSAPSESANELFV.

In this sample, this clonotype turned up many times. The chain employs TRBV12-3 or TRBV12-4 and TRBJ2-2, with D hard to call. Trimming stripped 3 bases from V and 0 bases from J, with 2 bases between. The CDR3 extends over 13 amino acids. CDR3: CASSFANTGELFF. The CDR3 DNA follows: TGTGCCAGCAGTTTTGCGAACACCGGGGAGCTGTTTTTT.

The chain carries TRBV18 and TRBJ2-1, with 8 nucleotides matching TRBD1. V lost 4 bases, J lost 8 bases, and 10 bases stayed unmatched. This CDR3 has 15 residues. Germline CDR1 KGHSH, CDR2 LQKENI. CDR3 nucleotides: TGTGCCAGCTCACGGCAACGGACAGGGCTCCATGAGCAGTTCTTC. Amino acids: CASSRQRTGLHEQFF.

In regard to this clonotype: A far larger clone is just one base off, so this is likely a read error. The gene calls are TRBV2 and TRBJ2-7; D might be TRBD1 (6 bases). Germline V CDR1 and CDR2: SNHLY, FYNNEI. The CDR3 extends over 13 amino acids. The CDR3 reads CVSRLDSVREQYF. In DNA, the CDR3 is TGTGTCAGCAGACTGGACAGTGTAAGGGAGCAGTACTTC.

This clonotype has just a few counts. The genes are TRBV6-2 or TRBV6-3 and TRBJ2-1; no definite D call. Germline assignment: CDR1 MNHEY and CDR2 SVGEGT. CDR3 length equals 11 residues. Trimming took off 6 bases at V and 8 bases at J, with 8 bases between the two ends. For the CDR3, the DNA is TGTGCCAGCAGCGACCTCTATGAGCAGTTCTTC. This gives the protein CASSDLYEQFF.

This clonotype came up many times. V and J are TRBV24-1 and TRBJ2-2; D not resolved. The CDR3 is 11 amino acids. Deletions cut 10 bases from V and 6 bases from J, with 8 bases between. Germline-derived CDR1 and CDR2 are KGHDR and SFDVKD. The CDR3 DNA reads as TGTGCCACAGGTTTGCCCGGGGAGCTGTTTTTT. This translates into CATGLPGELFF.

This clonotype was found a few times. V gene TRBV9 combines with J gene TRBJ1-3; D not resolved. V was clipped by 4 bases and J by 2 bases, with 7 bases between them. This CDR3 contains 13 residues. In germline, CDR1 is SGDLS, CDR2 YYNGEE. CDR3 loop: CASSSPAGNTIYF. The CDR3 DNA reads TGTGCCAGCAGCTCCCCTGCTGGAAACACCATATATTTT.

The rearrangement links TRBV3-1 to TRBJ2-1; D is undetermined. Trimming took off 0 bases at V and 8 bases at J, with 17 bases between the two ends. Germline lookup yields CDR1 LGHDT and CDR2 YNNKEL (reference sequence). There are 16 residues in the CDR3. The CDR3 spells CASSQEAFGQRDEQFF. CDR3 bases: TGTGCCAGCAGCCAAGAGGCGTTTGGGCAGCGAGATGAGCAGTTCTTC.

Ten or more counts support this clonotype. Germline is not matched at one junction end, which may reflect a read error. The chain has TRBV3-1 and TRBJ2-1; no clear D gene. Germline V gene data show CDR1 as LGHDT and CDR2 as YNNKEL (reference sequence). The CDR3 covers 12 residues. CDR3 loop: CASSQVYYEQFF. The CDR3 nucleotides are TGTGCCAGCAGCCAAGTCTACTATGAGCAGTTCTTC.

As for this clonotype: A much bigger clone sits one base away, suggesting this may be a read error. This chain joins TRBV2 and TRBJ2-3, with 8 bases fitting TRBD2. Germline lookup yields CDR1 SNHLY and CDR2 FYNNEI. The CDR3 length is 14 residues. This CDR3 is CASSPGAGADKQYF. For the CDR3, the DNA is TGTGCCAGCAGCCCCGGAGCGGGAGCGGATAAGCAGTATTTT.

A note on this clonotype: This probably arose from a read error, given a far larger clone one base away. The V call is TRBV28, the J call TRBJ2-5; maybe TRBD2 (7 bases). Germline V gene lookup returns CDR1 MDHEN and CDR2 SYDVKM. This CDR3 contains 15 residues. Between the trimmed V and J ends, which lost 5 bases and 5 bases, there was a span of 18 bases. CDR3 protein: CASSDAGALMETQYF. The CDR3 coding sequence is TGTGCCAGCAGTGATGCGGGGGCGCTTATGGAGACCCAGTACTTC.

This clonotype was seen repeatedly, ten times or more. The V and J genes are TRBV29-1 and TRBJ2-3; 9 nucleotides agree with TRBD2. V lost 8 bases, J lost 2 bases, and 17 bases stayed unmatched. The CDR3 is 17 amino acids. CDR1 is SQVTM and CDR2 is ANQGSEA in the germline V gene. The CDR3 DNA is TGCAGCATAGGTTGGGACCTGACTAGCGGTTCCACAGATACGCAGTATTTT. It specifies CSIGWDLTSGSTDTQYF.